This is a list of T cell receptor beta chains from one sample in a study of shared clonotypes between healthy human individuals. The protocol was immunoSEQ multiplex PCR, while the TCRdb copy is restricted to in-frame clones and leaves out a portion. The table shows about 320,000 clones, with more than 75% occurring only once. Specimen: memory CD8+ T cells sorted from blood. The receptors derive from a man younger than 35 in good health. The CDR3 runs from the conserved cysteine through the conserved F or W.

j_call v_call cdr3_aa
TRBJ2-7 TRBV5-1 CASSFGNVGTQPYEQYF
TRBJ2-1 TRBV11-3 CASSFSPYNEQFF
TRBJ2-5 TRBV7-2 CASSLVLGIQETQYF
TRBJ2-2 TRBV11-2 CASSLEVPAPNTGELFF
TRBJ2-7 TRBV7-9 CASSLVGLAGITYEQYF
TRBJ2-7 TRBV4-3 CASSQDWEDTDEQYF
TRBJ2-3 TRBV7-2 CASSFPQGVTDTQYF
TRBJ1-1 TRBV6-1 CASSEARTGRTEAFF
TRBJ1-1 TRBV5-4 CASSLGRTNTEAFF
TRBJ2-2 TRBV11-3 CASSLYRGATGELFF
TRBJ1-4 TRBV7-9 CASSPTLQGPNEKLFF
TRBJ2-3 TRBV5-6 CASTLGDPWGDTQYF
TRBJ1-5 TRBV28 CASSLKGTASNQPQHF
TRBJ2-7 TRBV6-5 CASSYSGGGALYEQYF
TRBJ2-3 TRBV7-9 CASSLAAGGTDTQYF
TRBJ2-1 TRBV18 CASSPERWVPEQFF
TRBJ1-1 TRBV6-1 CASSDRVEIIEAFF
TRBJ1-6 TRBV7-3 CASSLSAGGNSPLHF
TRBJ2-7 TRBV5-4 CASSWGPESYEQYF
TRBJ2-1 TRBV14 CASTSGVSWDEQFF
TRBJ1-4 TRBV7-9 CASSSQGEKLFF
TRBJ2-7 TRBV7-2 CASSFGQAHLYEQYF